Below, 7 T cell receptor beta chains from the same sample are listed, as sequenced in a study of blood T cell repertoires in COVID-19 (dated by TCRdb to the early 2020s). Receptor amplification or capture employed the immunoSEQ multiplex PCR assay. Not all clones reach the TCRdb copy of this immuneACCESS table, which keeps in-frame sequences only. Checked studies attribute under half of the gap to unresolved V genes and leave the rest unexplained. The sample table contains around 81,000 clones; only one count was recorded for 70% to 90% of them. Nearly 3.5% of the sample is held by the ten biggest clonotypes. Sequenced material: peripheral blood. These receptors were obtained from a man aged 50-59 years with acute or convalescent COVID-19.

The V call is TRBV18, the J call TRBJ2-7, with D possibly TRBD2 on 6 matching bases. CDR1 and CDR2 from the germline V gene are KGHSH and LQKENI. The V end lost 3 bases, the J end lost 3 bases, and 18 bases lay between the germline ends. CDR3 length equals 16 residues. CDR3 in DNA: TGTGCCAGCTCACCGTTTGGAACGGGAGCCTTCTACGAGCAGTACTTC. This sequence encodes CASSPFGTGAFYEQYF. Full variable domain (remainder filled in from reference TRBV18 and TRBJ2-7): NAGVMQNPRHLVRRRGQEARLRCSPMKGHSHVYWYRQLPEEGLKFMVYLQKENIIDESGMPKERFSAEFPKEGPSILRIQQVVRGDSAAYFCASSPFGTGAFYEQYFGPGTRLTVT.

This clone was recorded only once. The chain links TRBV6-5 to TRBJ2-5; 8 bases fit TRBD2. This CDR3 has 15 residues. V lost 6 bases, J lost 0 bases, and 6 bases stayed unmatched. Germline values: CDR1 MNHEY, CDR2 SVGAGI. The CDR3 DNA is TGTGCCAGCAGCTACGGGAGGGGCCACCAAGAGACCCAGTACTTC. Amino acids: CASSYGRGHQETQYF.

V gene TRBV4-3 combines with J gene TRBJ1-1, with a possible D match to TRBD1 (6 bases). Trimming took 1 base from V and 5 from J, leaving 17 bases between them. This CDR3 has 16 residues. Germline CDR1 and CDR2: LGHNA and YSLEER. The CDR3: CASSQGGGAGRTEAFF. The CDR3 DNA reads as TGCGCCAGCAGCCAAGGTGGGGGGGCGGGAAGGACTGAAGCTTTCTTT.

This chain uses TRBV19 with TRBJ2-7; TRBD1 matches 7 bases. The V segment lost 3 bases and the J segment 7 bases; nucleotides outside the gene matches: 12. There are 15 residues in the CDR3. The germline gives CDR1 LNHDA, CDR2 SQIVND (reference sequence). The CDR3 here is CASSISGQRSAEQYF. The CDR3 DNA sequence: TGTGCCAGTAGTATCTCGGGACAGCGGTCGGCTGAGCAGTACTTC.

This chain joins TRBV18 and TRBJ1-1; D is possibly TRBD1 (5 bases). The V end was cut by 7 bases, the J end by 1 base, with 10 bases between. CDR3 length: 13 residues. The germline gives CDR1 KGHSH, CDR2 LQKENI. CDR3 DNA sequence: TGTGCCAGCTTCACCGGGGGGAACACTGAAGCTTTCTTT. Protein product: CASFTGGNTEAFF.

This chain joins TRBV6-5 and TRBJ2-7, with 8 bases fitting TRBD2. There are 14 residues in the CDR3. Germline V gene lookup returns CDR1 MNHEY and CDR2 SVGAGI. The ends lost 4 bases at V and 2 bases at J; junction bases unmatched: 4. For the CDR3, the DNA is TGTGCCAGCAGTTCGGCGGGGGGAGCCTACGAGCAGTACTTC. Translating it yields CASSSAGGAYEQYF.

CDR3 nucleotides: TGTGCCAGCAGCCGAAGCTCGGGTGATAATTCACCCCTCCACTTT. Its translation is CASSRSSGDNSPLHF. The V gene is TRBV11-3, the J gene TRBJ1-6; D is undetermined. Germline CDR1 and CDR2: SGHNT and YENEEA. V dropped 5 bases and J dropped 5 bases, with 13 bases sitting between them. This CDR3 has 15 amino acids.